The 2 T cell receptor beta chains below all came from one sample that was sequenced in a study of T cell responses to AZD1222 COVID-19 vaccine. Libraries were prepared by immunoSEQ multiplex PCR; TCRdb keeps only in-frame clonotypes and omits some of them. Of around 130,000 clones listed, over 85% are singletons. This sample comprised peripheral blood, obtained on day 0 of AZD1222 vaccination. Receptors were obtained from an adult in good health.

This chain links TRBV27 with TRBJ2-2, with a possible D match to TRBD2 (6 bases). The CDR3 runs 15 residues. In germline, CDR1 is MNHEY, CDR2 SMNVEV (reference sequence). The V end was cut by 4 bases, the J end by 8 bases, with 17 bases between. The CDR3 sequence: CASSSGIQGGGELFF. The CDR3 coding sequence is TGTGCCAGCAGTTCGGGGATTCAGGGAGGTGGGGAGCTGTTTTTT.

This rearrangement joins TRBV6-5 to TRBJ2-2; a possible D gene is TRBD1 (6 bases). In germline, CDR1 is MNHEY, CDR2 SVGAGI. Trimming left V 2 bases short and J 1 base short, with 11 bases between. The CDR3 contains 16 residues. The CDR3 coding sequence is TGTGCCAGCAGTTACCTCGGGACATTGAACACCGGGGAGCTGTTTTTT. As protein: CASSYLGTLNTGELFF.